The clone carrying this T cell receptor beta chain showed up just a few times. The target antigen is unknown. This entry is derived from a study of T cell repertoires in cytomegalovirus infection. The junction had 9 bases not matched to a gene; V was cut back by 8 bases and J by 7 bases. This CDR3 comprises 14 residues. Germline V CDR1 and CDR2: SGHVS, FNYEAQ. TCRdb re-derived calls from the reads in MiXCR, one entry per CDR3 protein. The repertoire holds about 51,000 distinct CDR3 sequences, with around 20% as singletons. The chain couples TRBV7-6 to TRBJ2-1; 9 nucleotides agree with TRBD2. The receptor comes from a human donor in good health (CMV status not recorded). Some clones in this sample may be carry-over from other donors' samples. Sequencing used CD8+ T cells from cultured PBMCs, obtained from culture after CMV antigen stimulation. CDR3 loop: CASGAGGPKNEQFF. CDR3 in DNA: TGTGCCAGCGGGGCGGGAGGGCCGAAGAATGAGCAGTTCTTC. Using reference TRBV7-6 and TRBJ2-1 for the parts outside the CDR3, the full variable domain is GAGVSQSPRYKVTKRGQDVALRCDPISGHVSLYWYRQALGQGPEFLTYFNYEAQQDKSGLPNDRFSAERPEGSISTLTIQRTEQRDSAMYRCASGAGGPKNEQFFGPGTRLTVL.